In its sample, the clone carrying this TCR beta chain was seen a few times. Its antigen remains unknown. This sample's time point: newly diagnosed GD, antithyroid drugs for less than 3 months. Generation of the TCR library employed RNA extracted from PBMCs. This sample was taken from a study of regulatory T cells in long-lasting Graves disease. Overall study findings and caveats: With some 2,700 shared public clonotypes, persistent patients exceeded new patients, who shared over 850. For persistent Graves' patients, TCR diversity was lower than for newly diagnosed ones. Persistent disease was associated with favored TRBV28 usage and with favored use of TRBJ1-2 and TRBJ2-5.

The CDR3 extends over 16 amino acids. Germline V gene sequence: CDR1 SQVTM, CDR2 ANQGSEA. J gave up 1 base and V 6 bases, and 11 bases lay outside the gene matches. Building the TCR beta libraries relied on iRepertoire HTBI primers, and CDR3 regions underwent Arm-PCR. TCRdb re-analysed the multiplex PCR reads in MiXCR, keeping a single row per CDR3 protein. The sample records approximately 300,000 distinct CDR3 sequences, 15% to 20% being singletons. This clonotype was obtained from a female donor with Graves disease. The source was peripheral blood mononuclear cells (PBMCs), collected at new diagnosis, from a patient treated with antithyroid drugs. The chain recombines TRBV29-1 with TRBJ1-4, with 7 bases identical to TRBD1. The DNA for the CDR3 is TGCAGCGTCAGACAGGGAACGAAGATAACTAATGAAAAACTGTTTTTT. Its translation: CSVRQGTKITNEKLFF.